The 14 T cell receptor beta chains given below trace back to one sample, sequenced in a study of metastatic and nonmetastatic thyroid tumors. Thyroid surgery was preceded by no treatment in any patient. TCRdb recomputed clones from the PCR reads via MiXCR. The repertoire holds under 30,000 clones, about 22% seen once, with 2.4% in the top ten. Material for sequencing was blood. The receptors were gathered from a female donor with papillary thyroid cancer or a benign thyroid nodule (not recorded which). Some clones in this sample may be carry-over from other donors' samples.

This clone was counted only a few times. The chain employs TRBV6-1 and TRBJ1-5; maybe TRBD1 (6 bases). V was pared by 5 bases and J by 15 bases, with 29 bases between. The CDR3 runs to 16 residues. Germline V gives CDR1 MNHNS, CDR2 SASEGT. The CDR3 loop is CASSPLAGTWGATGHF. CDR3 nucleotides: TGTGCCAGCAGTCCACTTGCCGGGACATGGGGCGCCACTGGGCATTTT.

This rearrangement joins TRBV19 to TRBJ2-1; TRBD1 agrees at 10 bases. This CDR3 has 15 amino acids. The V segment lost 6 bases and the J segment 13 bases; nucleotides outside the gene matches: 15. Germline loops: CDR1 LNHDA, CDR2 SQIVND (reference sequence). The CDR3 sequence: CASRIRDRGYIDQFF. The CDR3 region has the DNA TGTGCCAGTAGAATCCGGGACAGGGGCTACATTGACCAGTTCTTC.

As to this clone: The CDR3 ends on some other residue instead of the conserved phenylalanine or tryptophan, so this is likely a read error. It is unclear where the CDR3 begins or ends on the DNA, so no DNA is shown, and the CDR3 is as TCRdb lists it. The chain uses TRBV19 and TRBJ1-2. The CDR3 adds up to 10 amino acids, both ends counted. From germline, CDR1 is LNHDA and CDR2 SQIVND (reference sequence). The CDR3 reads CSISAYGDTV.

This clone was observed at least ten times. V is TRBV5-8 and J is TRBJ2-1; D ambiguous. CDR3 size: 14 residues. The ends were cut back, 0 bases at V and 9 bases at J, with 13 bases in the middle. Looked up from germline, CDR1 is SGHTS and CDR2 is YDEGEE. The CDR3 here is CASSLAPETREQFF. The CDR3 bases are TGTGCCAGCAGCTTGGCTCCGGAGACCCGTGAGCAGTTCTTC.

This clone occurred many times. Since a much larger clone is just one base distant, this may be a read error. V usage is TRBV5-1 and J usage is TRBJ2-5; D is possibly TRBD2 (6 bases). V lost 5 bases, J lost 1 base, and 9 bases lay in between. CDR3 length: 13 amino acids. From germline, CDR1 is SGHRS and CDR2 YFSETQ. The CDR3 DNA reads TGCGCCAGCAGGCGGGACGGCCAAGAGACCCAGTACTTC. This sequence encodes CASRRDGQETQYF.

This clone has ten or more counts. The V gene is TRBV11-2, the J gene TRBJ2-1, with TRBD1 matching 7 bases. The CDR3 is 16 amino acids. From germline, CDR1 is SGHAT and CDR2 FQNNGV. The V gene end was trimmed by 3 bases and the J gene end by 2 bases; junction bases not matched to a gene: 7. CDR3 sequence reads: CASSFGSQGAYNEQFF. The DNA for the CDR3 is TGTGCCAGCAGCTTTGGGAGCCAGGGGGCCTACAATGAGCAGTTCTTC.

In this sample, this clone turned up many times. The chain recombines TRBV4-1 with TRBJ2-1; D gene unclear. The V and J ends lost 7 bases and 9 bases respectively, with 13 bases between them. This CDR3 region has 12 residues. In germline, CDR1 is MGHRA, CDR2 YSYEKL. DNA for the CDR3: TGCGCCAGCACCTCACCCCTTGGTGAGCAGTTCTTC. Translated: CASTSPLGEQFF.

This clone was found many times. The chain recombines TRBV5-1 with TRBJ1-3; tentatively, D is TRBD1 (5 bases). The CDR3 covers 13 residues. Trimming pared 8 bases from V and 4 bases from J, leaving 13 bases between. The V gene's germline CDR1 is SGHRS and CDR2 YFSETQ. The CDR3 DNA reads as TGCGCCAGTACCACGGGGCCCGGAAACACCATATATTTT. This encodes CASTTGPGNTIYF.

This clone is medium-sized. The rearrangement uses TRBV5-1 and TRBJ2-7; 8 bases align to TRBD2. With V trimmed by 0 bases and J by 5 bases, 4 bases remained unmatched. Germline CDR1 SGHRS, CDR2 YFSETQ. CDR3 size: 14 residues. CDR3 sequence: CASSLGGGPNEQYF. Written as DNA, the CDR3 is TGCGCCAGCAGCTTGGGCGGGGGGCCCAACGAGCAGTACTTC.

Ten or more counts support this clone. The rearrangement joins TRBV9 to TRBJ2-7; TRBD2 agrees at 10 bases. The germline CDR1 and CDR2 sequences are SGDLS and YYNGEE. V gave up 2 bases and J gave up 1 base; unmatched junction bases: 6. This CDR3 has 16 residues. This CDR3 reads CASSVASGSYSYEQYF. The CDR3 DNA reads TGTGCCAGCAGCGTGGCTAGCGGGAGTTATTCCTACGAGCAGTACTTC.

This clone was counted at least ten times. This CDR3 is also generated by other DNA sequences in the sample. The rearrangement uses TRBV6-1 and TRBJ2-6; D gene ambiguous. V was pared by 7 bases and J by 2 bases, with 3 bases between. In germline, CDR1 is MNHNS, CDR2 SASEGT. The CDR3 has 12 residues. In DNA form, the CDR3 reads TGTGCCAGCAAGACTGGGGCCAACGTCCTGACTTTC. Its translation is CASKTGANVLTF.

This clone was detected ten times or more. The chain links TRBV13 to TRBJ1-1; a possible D gene is TRBD1 (5 bases). Germline assignment: CDR1 PRHDT and CDR2 FYEKMQ (reference sequence). Trimming removed 6 bases at V and 2 bases at J, with 13 bases between. This CDR3 is built from 14 residues. The CDR3 DNA follows: TGTGCCAGCAGGAGAGGGGAGGGAAACACTGAAGCTTTCTTT. It encodes CASRRGEGNTEAFF.

Of note for this clone: Since no conserved phenylalanine or tryptophan closes the CDR3, a read error is the likely cause. V gene TRBV20-1 combines with J gene TRBJ1-1; D is possibly TRBD1 (6 bases). The CDR3 totals 17 residues. Germline assignment: CDR1 DFQATT and CDR2 SNEGSKA (reference sequence). V was trimmed by 2 bases and J by 7 bases, leaving 26 bases between them. This CDR3 is CSARLLTGTLIEDEAFL. CDR3 nucleotide sequence: TGCAGTGCTAGACTTCTTACCGGGACACTTATTGAGGATGAAGCTTTCTTG.

In its sample, this clone is medium-sized. J is TRBJ2-7 and V is TRBV6-2 or TRBV6-3; maybe TRBD1 (5 bases). The CDR3 totals 14 residues. CDR1 is MNHEY, CDR2 SVGEGT, per germline. V was cut by 0 bases and J by 3 bases, with 9 bases left in between. CDR3 amino acids: CASSYSDIDYEQYF. DNA of the CDR3: TGTGCCAGCAGTTACTCGGACATCGACTACGAGCAGTACTTC.